This T cell receptor (beta chain) was retrieved from a study of T cell clonotyping in hematopoietic cell transplantation. Study overall: Recipient blood drawn about 28 days pretransplant and days 30, 100, 180 after.

Study findings and constraints: Few recipient clonotypes overlapped donors; over 97% were de novo at given depth. Higher Inverse Simpson Index values in graft donor and pretransplant recipient predicted broader posttransplant TCR diversity.

As for this clone: Antigen specificity is unknown.

Germline values: CDR1 MDHEN, CDR2 SYDVKM. V shed 4 bases and J 8 bases; nucleotides not matched to a gene: 7. This CDR3 has 14 amino acids. Using immunoSEQ multiplex PCR, the repertoire was profiled, and TCRdb retains in-frame clones only, with some absent. The sample has some 13,000 clones; around 62% are singletons. This clonotype originated in a human donor who either received an allogeneic hematopoietic cell transplant for a myeloid malignancy or was a related donor (not recorded which). Some clones in this sample may be carry-over from other donors' samples. The material sequenced was PBMCs. The chain couples TRBV28 to TRBJ1-4; the match to TRBD1 covers 7 bases. The chain's CDR3 is CASSWDRQTEKLFF. The CDR3 region has the DNA TGTGCCAGCAGTTGGGACAGACAAACGGAAAAACTGTTTTTT.